These 10 T cell receptor beta chains were all obtained from the same sample, sequenced in a study of T cells in tuberculosis. Measured with immunoSEQ multiplex PCR; TCRdb has only the in-frame clones, and not every one. Of around 41,000 clones in the sample, 94% were seen once. Sequenced: PBMCs. The source of these receptors is a donor aged 10 to 29 with latent tuberculosis or without tuberculosis infection. Some clones in this sample may be carry-over from other donors' samples.

This rearrangement joins TRBV15 to TRBJ2-1, with TRBD1 matching 7 bases. The CDR3 extends over 15 amino acids. Looked up from germline, CDR1 is LNHNV and CDR2 is YYDKDF (reference sequence). Losses at the gene ends were 0 bases for V and 7 bases for J; bases not matched to a gene: 6. CDR3 region: CATSRDRGSLNEQFF. The CDR3, as DNA: TGTGCCACCAGCAGAGACAGGGGGTCGTTGAATGAGCAGTTCTTC.

A note on this clone: This sample also contains other DNA sequences that code for the same CDR3. This chain connects TRBV28 to TRBJ1-2; D is uncertain. The ends were cut back, 5 bases at V and 5 bases at J, with 6 bases in the middle. Germline V CDR1 and CDR2: MDHEN, SYDVKM. The CDR3 consists of 11 residues. This CDR3 reads CASSLSYGYTF. As DNA, the CDR3 is TGTGCCAGCAGTCTCTCTTATGGCTACACCTTC.

The chain has TRBV7-9 and TRBJ2-1; 10 nucleotides agree with TRBD1. The CDR3 length is 14 residues. With V trimmed by 7 bases and J by 8 bases, 8 bases remained unmatched. Germline V lookup: CDR1 SEHNR, CDR2 FQNEAQ (reference sequence). CDR3 region: CASTGTGVNDEQFF. The CDR3 DNA reads TGTGCCAGCACAGGGACAGGGGTTAATGATGAGCAGTTCTTC.

The chain joins TRBV6-1 to TRBJ1-5; TRBD1 might be the D (6 bases). The germline gives CDR1 MNHNS, CDR2 SASEGT. V was trimmed by 2 bases and J by 1 base, leaving 21 bases between them. This CDR3 is built from 19 residues. CDR3 in amino acids: CASSELRGALLESNQPQHF. CDR3 coding DNA: TGTGCCAGCAGTGAACTCCGGGGGGCCCTCCTTGAGAGCAATCAGCCCCAGCATTTT.

The chain combines TRBV7-9 with TRBJ1-4; perhaps TRBD1 as D (6 bases). Trimming took 2 bases from V and 4 from J, leaving 8 bases between them. The CDR3 contains 14 residues. The germline V gene has CDR1 SEHNR and CDR2 FQNEAQ (reference sequence). This CDR3 reads CASSLQGNNEKLFF. The DNA for the CDR3 is TGTGCCAGCAGCTTACAGGGGAATAATGAAAAACTGTTTTTT.

The chain couples TRBV28 to TRBJ2-7, with D maybe TRBD1 (6 bases). Germline V CDR1 and CDR2: MDHEN, SYDVKM. The CDR3 runs to 13 residues. Trimming stripped 6 bases from V and 5 bases from J, with 14 bases between. Here the CDR3 DNA reads TGTGCCAGCAGCGAGGGACATTCAGACGAGCAGTACTTC. Translating gives CASSEGHSDEQYF.

The genes are TRBV28 and TRBJ2-1; unclear D gene. The germline V gene has CDR1 MDHEN and CDR2 SYDVKM. The CDR3 is 11 amino acids. Between the trimmed V and J ends, which lost 4 bases and 9 bases, there was a span of 7 bases. CDR3 sequence (DNA): TGTGCCAGCAGTTCATTCGGTGAGCAGTTCTTC. Amino acids: CASSSFGEQFF.

V and J are TRBV5-6 and TRBJ2-5; D remains unclear. V was clipped by 7 bases and J by 2 bases, with 6 bases between them. Germline CDR1 reads SGHDT; CDR2 reads YYEEEE. This CDR3 has 11 amino acids. The CDR3 is CASGQQETQYF. As DNA, the CDR3 is TGTGCCAGCGGGCAGCAAGAGACCCAGTACTTC.

This chain uses TRBV29-1 with TRBJ2-1, with D perhaps matching TRBD1 (7 bases). This CDR3 is 13 amino acids long. CDR1 and CDR2 (germline): SQVTM, ANQGSEA. The CDR3 bases are TGCAGTGCGCGGAGGGGACAGTACAATGAGCAGTTCTTC. Its protein product is CSARRGQYNEQFF.

The chain has TRBV7-6 and TRBJ2-7, with D possibly TRBD2 on 6 matching bases. Germline V gene lookup returns CDR1 SGHVS and CDR2 FNYEAQ. The CDR3 runs to 17 residues. The V and J ends lost 4 bases and 8 bases respectively, with 27 bases between them. CDR3 coding DNA: TGTGCCAGCAGCTCCGCGGAGGGGAACAGGTTTGCTTTGAAGCAGTACTTC. It specifies CASSSAEGNRFALKQYF.